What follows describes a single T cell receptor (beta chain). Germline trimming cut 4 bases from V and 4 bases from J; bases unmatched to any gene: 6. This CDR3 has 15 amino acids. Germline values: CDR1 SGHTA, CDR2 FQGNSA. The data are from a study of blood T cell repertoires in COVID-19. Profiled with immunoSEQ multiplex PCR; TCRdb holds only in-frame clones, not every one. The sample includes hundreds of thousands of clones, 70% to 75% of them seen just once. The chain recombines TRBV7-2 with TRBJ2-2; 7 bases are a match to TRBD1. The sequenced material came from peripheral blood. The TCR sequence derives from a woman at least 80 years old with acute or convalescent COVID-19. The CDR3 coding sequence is TGTGCCAGCAGCTCACAGGGGTCGGGCACCGGGGAGCTGTTTTTT. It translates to CASSSQGSGTGELFF.